This T cell receptor beta chain derives from a study of T cells in localized non-small cell lung cancer. In germline, CDR1 is MNHGY, CDR2 SAAAGT. The CDR3 runs 15 residues. V dropped 0 bases and J dropped 5 bases, with 11 bases sitting between them. This clone was detected only a few times. Some clones are missing from TCRdb's copy, which holds only in-frame ones; the method was immunoSEQ multiplex PCR. This table holds under 3,500 clones, around 25% found once. The sample here was lung tumor tissue, taken before any cancer treatment. V and J are TRBV6-8 and TRBJ2-1; no firm D call. The sequence derives from a woman aged 40-69 years with stage I lung adenocarcinoma. The CDR3 bases are TGTGCCAGCAGTTACTCCCGGGCTTTTAACAATGAGCAGTTCTTC. Its protein is CASSYSRAFNNEQFF.